The present entry profiles one T cell receptor (beta chain) with its context. This sample was included in a study of siplizumab effects on memory and regulatory T cells. The ends were cut back, 5 bases at V and 3 bases at J, with 10 bases in the middle. CDR1 is LGHNA, CDR2 YNFKEQ, per germline. The CDR3 totals 14 residues. Clones were read by immunoSEQ multiplex PCR, and TCRdb kept only the in-frame ones, dropping some. This repertoire shows some 100,000 clones, more than 90% found once; its top ten account for 2.6%. The V gene is TRBV4-2, the J gene TRBJ1-4; D gene ambiguous. The receptor comes from a human donor in good health. Some clones in this sample may be carry-over from other donors' samples. Sequencing was done on a sample of CD4+ T cells sorted from blood. The CDR3 region has the DNA TGTGCCAGCAGCTATGGCCGGGCTAATGAAAAACTGTTTTTT. This gives the protein CASSYGRANEKLFF.